This TCR beta chain was captured by sequencing in a study of cytomegalovirus exposure and HLA in healthy donors. Study overall: Caucasian-associated ancestry cluster membership applied to approximately 80% of under 450 genotyped donors. Whole-study findings and limits: There was a cluster of highly shared sequence variants that was likely a sequencing artifact.

This clone was counted a few times. Its specificity is not known. One end of the junction varies from germline; a read error may be responsible. In nominal health when sampled, donors likely had unrecorded immune exposures nonetheless. PCR involved 60 Vbeta and 13 Jbeta primers. The data were produced by immunoSEQ multiplex PCR, yet TCRdb's version contains in-frame clones alone and is incomplete. Among more than 85,000 clones, around 63% were seen once, and the ten largest hold around 3.5%. This CDR3 has 14 residues. CDR1 is SSHAT and CDR2 is FNYEAQ in the germline V gene (reference sequence). J is TRBJ2-2 and V is TRBV7-7; D is unresolved. The receptor's source is a man aged 25-45 years in good health and CMV-seronegative. Input material: PBMCs. The chain's CDR3 is CASSLDHNTGELFF. As DNA, the CDR3 is TGTGCTAGCAGCTTAGATCATAACACCGGGGAGCTGTTTTTT.